The text below deals with one TCR beta chain. The data originate from a study of monozygotic twins with inflammatory bowel disease. From its re-call of the 5' RACE reads, TCRdb lists each CDR3 protein once, without DNA. This sample contains some 330,000 distinct CDR3 sequences. The CDR3 covers 14 residues. Looked up from germline, CDR1 is MNHEY and CDR2 is SMNVEV (reference sequence). This TCR derives from a human donor with ulcerative colitis or Crohn's disease, or a healthy co-twin of an affected twin (not recorded which). The sequenced sample consisted of blood. This chain uses TRBV27 with TRBJ1-1; the TCRdb call, TRBD1, lacks DNA for checking. This chain's CDR3 is CASRLQGRGTEAFF.